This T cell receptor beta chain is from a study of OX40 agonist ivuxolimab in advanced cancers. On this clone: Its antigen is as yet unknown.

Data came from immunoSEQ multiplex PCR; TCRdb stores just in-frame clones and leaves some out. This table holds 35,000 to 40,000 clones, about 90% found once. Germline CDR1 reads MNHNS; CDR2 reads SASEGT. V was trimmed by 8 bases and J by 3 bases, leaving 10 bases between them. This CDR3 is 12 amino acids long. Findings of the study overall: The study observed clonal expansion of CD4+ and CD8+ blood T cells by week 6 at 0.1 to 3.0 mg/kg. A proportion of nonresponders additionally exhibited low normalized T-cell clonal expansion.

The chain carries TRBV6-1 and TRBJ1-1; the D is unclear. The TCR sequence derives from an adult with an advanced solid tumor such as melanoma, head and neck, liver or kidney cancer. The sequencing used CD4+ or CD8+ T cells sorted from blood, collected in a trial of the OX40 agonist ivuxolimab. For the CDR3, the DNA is TGTGCCAGCTTATCGACATACACTGAAGCTTTCTTT. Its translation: CASLSTYTEAFF.